What follows describes a single T cell receptor beta chain. Its antigen is unknown. The data originate from a study of shared clonotypes between healthy human individuals. Whole-study results and caveats: The authors sampled blood alone, and tissue repertoires likely differ.

Sequenced by immunoSEQ multiplex PCR; TCRdb stores in-frame clones only, minus some. This sample has about 1.1 million clones, with approximately 80% found just once. Input material: memory CD4+ T cells from PBMCs. Subset here: CD45RA-negative fraction. The clonotype originates from a man between 18 and 35 years old in good health. Some clones in this sample may be carry-over from other donors' samples.

CDR3 amino acids: CASRPGTVSYEQYF. DNA for the CDR3: TGTGCCAGCAGGCCCGGGACAGTCTCCTACGAGCAGTACTTC. The chain couples TRBV6-6 to TRBJ2-7; 7 bases map to TRBD1. This CDR3 has 14 amino acids. The germline CDR1 and CDR2 sequences are MNHNY and SVGAGI (reference sequence). The V and J ends lost 6 bases and 0 bases, in that order; junction bases with no gene match: 5.